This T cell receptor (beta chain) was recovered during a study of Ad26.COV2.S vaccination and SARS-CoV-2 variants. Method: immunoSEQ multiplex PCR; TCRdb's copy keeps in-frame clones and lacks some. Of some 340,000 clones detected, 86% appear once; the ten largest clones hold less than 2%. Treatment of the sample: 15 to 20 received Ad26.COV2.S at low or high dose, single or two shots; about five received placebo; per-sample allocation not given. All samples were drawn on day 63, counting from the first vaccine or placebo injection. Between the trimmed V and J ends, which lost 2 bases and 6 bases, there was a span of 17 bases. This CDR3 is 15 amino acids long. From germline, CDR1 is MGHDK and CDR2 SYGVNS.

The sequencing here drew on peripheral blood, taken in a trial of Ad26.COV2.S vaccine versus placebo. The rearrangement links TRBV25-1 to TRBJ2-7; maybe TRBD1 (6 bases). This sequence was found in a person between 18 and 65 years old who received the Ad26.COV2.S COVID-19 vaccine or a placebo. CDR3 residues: CASSEGTGLDGEQYF. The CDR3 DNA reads TGTGCCAGCAGTGAAGGAACAGGGTTGGATGGCGAGCAGTACTTC.